This T cell receptor beta chain was identified during a study of cytomegalovirus exposure and HLA in healthy donors. The wider study: A previous analysis identified 100 million or so unique TCR beta sequences derived from about 180 million T cells. Broader study findings: HLA-A and HLA-B allele assignments for most subjects were reportedly predicted accurately using TCR beta sequences. As a later analysis showed, several of the most significant clusters appeared to be linked to common viral pathogens. Reportedly, a later analysis found an Asian-associated ancestry cluster had fewer N-insertions than the roughly 700-donor mean.

60 Vbeta and 13 Jbeta primers were used in PCR. TCRdb's copy holds only in-frame clones and misses some; the assay was immunoSEQ multiplex PCR. The sample consists of more than 75,000 clones, roughly 79% of them appearing once. This CDR3 contains 16 residues. The germline V gene has CDR1 KGHSH and CDR2 LQKENI. The V gene end was trimmed by 3 bases and the J gene end by 0 bases; junction bases not matched to a gene: 8. About this clone itself: Its antigen remains unknown.

Sequenced input: PBMCs. This TCR was recovered from a woman aged 40-49 years in good health and CMV-seronegative. This chain connects TRBV18 to TRBJ2-7; 7 bases align to TRBD1. This CDR3 reads CASSPVEGASSYEQYF. In DNA, the CDR3 is TGTGCCAGCTCACCGGTTGAGGGGGCGAGCTCCTACGAGCAGTACTTC.